This T cell receptor (beta chain) was found in a study of CD8 T cells in ankylosing spondylitis. Construction of TCR beta libraries was performed using quantitative 5'-RACE with molecular barcodes. One entry per CDR3 protein, called by TCRdb with MiXCR from the 5' RACE reads. The sample shows hundreds of thousands of distinct CDR3 sequences, approximately 10% of them seen only once. This clonotype was picked up one time. Its cognate antigen is unknown. Regarding the study as a whole: Within peripheral blood, clones linked to disease were CD8+ and relatively rare. A TCR beta motif of 7 to 9 highly homologous variants seemed to mark ankylosing spondylitis blood. It was reported that disease-linked clones were significantly enriched in matched ankylosing spondylitis synovial fluid. Past studies reported some motif variants in reactive arthritis synovial fluid and blood.

Specimen: blood, either unsorted or a sorted T cell fraction (not recorded which). The receptor was isolated from a male donor with ankylosing spondylitis.

CDR3 DNA: TGCAGTGCTAGAGTGGACAGGGCCGGGGCCAACGTCCTGACTTTC. This encodes CSARVDRAGANVLTF. J is TRBJ2-6 and V is TRBV20-1; 8 bases fit TRBD1. Trimming took 1 base from V and 4 from J; bases not matched to a gene: 3. The germline V gene encodes CDR1 DFQATT and CDR2 SNEGSKA (reference sequence). The CDR3 totals 15 residues.